The clone carrying this T cell receptor beta chain was found many times. The target antigen is unknown. The sample comes from a study of neurological immune-mediated disorders. Notes on the study in general: The absence of any CDR3 amino acid sequence shared by expanded clones across subjects suggests that repertoires were private in all groups.

A total of 2 million PBMCs stored at -80 degrees C provided the unsorted libraries. It was by 5'RACE with 10-nucleotide random UMIs that the cDNA was made. Using its own MiXCR run on the 5' RACE reads, TCRdb lists one record per CDR3 protein. The table records some 41,000 distinct CDR3 sequences, approximately 2.4% of them present only once. This CDR3 is 12 amino acids long. Germline CDR1 is SGHTA and CDR2 is FQGNSA. Trimming cost V 4 bases and J 4 bases, with 7 bases left between them. The sequence was obtained from a man younger than 45 with multiple sclerosis. This rearrangement joins TRBV7-2 to TRBJ2-5; D is undetermined. What was sequenced was PBMCs. CDR3 in DNA: TGTGCCAGCAGCTCGACTCGAGAGACCCAGTACTTC. This encodes CASSSTRETQYF.